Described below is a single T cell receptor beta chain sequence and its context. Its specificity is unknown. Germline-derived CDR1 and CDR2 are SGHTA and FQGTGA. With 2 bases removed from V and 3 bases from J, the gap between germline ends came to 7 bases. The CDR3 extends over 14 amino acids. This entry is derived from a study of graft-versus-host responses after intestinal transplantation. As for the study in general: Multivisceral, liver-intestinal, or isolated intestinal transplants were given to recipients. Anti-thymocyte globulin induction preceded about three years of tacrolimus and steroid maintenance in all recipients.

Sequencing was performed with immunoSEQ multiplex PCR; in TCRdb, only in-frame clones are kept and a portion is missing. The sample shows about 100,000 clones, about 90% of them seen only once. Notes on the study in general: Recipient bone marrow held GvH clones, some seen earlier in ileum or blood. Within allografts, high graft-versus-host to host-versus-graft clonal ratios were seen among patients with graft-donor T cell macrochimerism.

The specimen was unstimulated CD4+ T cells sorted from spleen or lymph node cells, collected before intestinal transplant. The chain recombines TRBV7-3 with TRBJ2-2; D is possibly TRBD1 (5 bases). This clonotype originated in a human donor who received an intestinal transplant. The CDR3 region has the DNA TGTGCCAGCAGCTTACAGGGTCACACCGGGGAGCTGTTTTTT. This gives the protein CASSLQGHTGELFF.